This passage covers 9 T cell receptor beta chains from one sample sequenced in a study of blood T cell repertoires in COVID-19. TCRdb's table, derived via immunoSEQ multiplex PCR, lists solely in-frame clones and lacks some. The sample consists of more than 300,000 clones, about nine tenths of them appearing once. Sequenced material: peripheral blood. Receptor source: an older woman with COVID-19, enrolled during active disease.

The chain joins TRBV30 to TRBJ2-2; 8 positions agree with TRBD1. Germline V gene sequence: CDR1 GTSNPN, CDR2 SVGIG (reference sequence). Trimming removed 0 bases from V and 1 base from J; junction bases left unmatched: 4. This CDR3 comprises 16 residues. The CDR3 sequence is CAWSVQGAGNTGELFF. CDR3 bases: TGTGCCTGGAGTGTCCAGGGGGCGGGGAACACCGGGGAGCTGTTTTTT.

The V call is TRBV5-1, the J call TRBJ2-1; possible D gene TRBD2, 5 bases. Per the germline V gene, CDR1 is SGHRS and CDR2 is YFSETQ. V lost 4 bases, J lost 0 bases, and 11 bases lay in between. The CDR3 contains 15 residues. The CDR3 is CASSPTRGSYNEQFF. The CDR3 DNA sequence: TGCGCCAGCAGCCCAACCCGGGGCTCCTACAATGAGCAGTTCTTC.

The chain is built from TRBV19 and TRBJ2-1; the D gene is possibly TRBD2 (5 bases). Germline V gives CDR1 LNHDA, CDR2 SQIVND (reference sequence). The CDR3 is made up of 15 amino acids. With 2 bases removed from V and 9 bases from J, the gap between germline ends came to 17 bases. CDR3 protein: CASSITNGPGSEQFF. The CDR3, as DNA: TGTGCCAGTAGTATAACCAACGGCCCGGGGAGTGAGCAGTTCTTC.

This rearrangement joins TRBV7-9 to TRBJ2-7, with 10 bases matching TRBD2. After removal of 0 bases from V and 6 bases from J, the junction contained 8 bases not matched to a gene. There are 16 residues in the CDR3. Looked up from germline, CDR1 is SEHNR and CDR2 is FQNEAQ (reference sequence). In nucleotides, the CDR3 is TGTGCCAGCAGCTTAGCGCGGCCTAGCGGGGGCTCCGAGCAGTACTTC. Encoded protein: CASSLARPSGGSEQYF.

V gene TRBV29-1 combines with J gene TRBJ2-3, with 9 bases fitting TRBD2. The CDR3 loop spans 15 amino acids. The germline CDR1 and CDR2 sequences are SQVTM and ANQGSEA. V was clipped by 3 bases and J by 5 bases; unmatched bases: 9. The CDR3 here is CSVEGGSGGVDTQYF. In nucleotides, the CDR3 is TGCAGCGTTGAGGGGGGTAGCGGGGGCGTAGATACGCAGTATTTT.

The rearrangement links TRBV12-5 to TRBJ2-6, with 9 bases matching TRBD1. Germline assignment: CDR1 LGHNT and CDR2 FRNRAP. After removal of 0 bases from V and 0 bases from J, the junction contained 6 bases not matched to a gene. There are 19 residues in the CDR3. CDR3 bases: TGTGCTAGTGGTTTGGTTTACCGGGACAGGGTCTCTGGGGCCAACGTCCTGACTTTC. This translates into CASGLVYRDRVSGANVLTF.

This clone was counted between two and nine times. The chain carries TRBV5-8 and TRBJ2-3, with D possibly TRBD2 on 6 matching bases. Germline CDR1 is SGHTS and CDR2 is YDEGEE. The CDR3 length is 16 residues. The V gene lost 3 bases and the J gene lost 0 bases, with 14 bases spanning the gap. As DNA, the CDR3 is TGTGCCAGCAGCTCCGGGACTGCGTCTAGCACAGATACGCAGTATTTT. This encodes CASSSGTASSTDTQYF.

The V gene is TRBV24-1, the J gene TRBJ2-1, with TRBD2 as a possible D gene (6 bases). V was clipped by 0 bases and J by 4 bases, with 12 bases between them. Germline V gives CDR1 KGHDR, CDR2 SFDVKD. CDR3 length equals 16 residues. The CDR3 bases are TGTGCCACCAGTGATTTGCATGGGGGGTTGTACAATGAGCAGTTCTTC. Translated, it gives CATSDLHGGLYNEQFF.

CDR3 sequence reads: CASSVAGTGDEKLFF. DNA of the CDR3: TGTGCCAGCAGCGTAGCGGGGACAGGGGATGAAAAACTGTTTTTT. The rearrangement uses TRBV9 and TRBJ1-4; 10 positions match TRBD1. V was clipped by 0 bases and J by 6 bases; unmatched bases: 2. Germline V lookup: CDR1 SGDLS, CDR2 YYNGEE. CDR3 length equals 15 residues. Variable domain in full (rest from reference TRBV9 and TRBJ1-4): DSGVTQTPKHLITATGQRVTLRCSPRSGDLSVYWYQQSLDQGLQFLIQYYNGEERAKGNILERFSAQQFPDLHSELNLSSLELGDSALYFCASSVAGTGDEKLFFGSGTQLSVL.